The clone carrying this T cell receptor (beta chain) was detected many times. Its antigen is unknown. The entry originates in a study of Graves' ophthalmopathy and Graves' hyperthyroidism. Study-level background: Researchers obtained peripheral blood at initial diagnosis, before any treatment had begun. Study observations and caveats: Ophthalmopathy progression cases were predicted by the model with approximately 66% sensitivity and roughly 72% specificity. Ophthalmopathy cases were distinguished from stable hyperthyroidism by a 13-signature model, reaching around 90% sensitivity and over 80% specificity.

Uncontrolled infections, pregnancy, lactation or other autoimmune diseases led to patient exclusion. Investigators amplified TCR beta CDR3 regions from RNA transcripts. HTBI-primed first-round RT-PCR preceded second-round multiplex PCR. A single record per CDR3 protein comes from TCRdb applying MiXCR to the multiplex PCR reads. This table has fewer than 350,000 distinct CDR3 sequences, roughly 16% appearing once. The V end lost 8 bases, the J end lost 0 bases, and 11 bases lay between the germline ends. The CDR3 totals 13 residues. The chain employs TRBV12-3 or TRBV12-4 and TRBJ2-7, with D perhaps TRBD2 (5 bases). Sequences were obtained from peripheral blood. This receptor was identified in an adult man with Graves' ophthalmopathy. In nucleotides, the CDR3 is TGTGCCAGCGCGAGGCGGGCCTCCTACGAGCAGTACTTC. This gives the protein CASARRASYEQYF.